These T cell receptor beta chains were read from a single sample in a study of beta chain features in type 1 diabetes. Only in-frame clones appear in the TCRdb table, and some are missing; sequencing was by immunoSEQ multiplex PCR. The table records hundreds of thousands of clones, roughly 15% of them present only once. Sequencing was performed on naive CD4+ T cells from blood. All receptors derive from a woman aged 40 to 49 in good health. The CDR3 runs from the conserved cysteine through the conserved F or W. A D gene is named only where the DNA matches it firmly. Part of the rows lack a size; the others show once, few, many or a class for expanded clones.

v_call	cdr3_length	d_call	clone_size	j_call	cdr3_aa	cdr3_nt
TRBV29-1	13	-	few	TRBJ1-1	CSVVGRSSTEAFF	TGCAGCGTTGTGGGCAGAAGTAGTACTGAAGCTTTCTTT
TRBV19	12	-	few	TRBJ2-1	CASSTSGDEQFF	TGTGCCAGTAGTACCTCCGGGGATGAGCAGTTCTTC
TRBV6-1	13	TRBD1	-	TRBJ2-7	CAGDRGRSYEQYF	TGTGCCGGCGACAGGGGACGCTCCTACGAGCAGTACTTC
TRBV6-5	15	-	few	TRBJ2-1	CASSPNQGSFDEQFF	TGTGCCAGCAGCCCCAATCAGGGATCCTTCGATGAGCAGTTCTTC
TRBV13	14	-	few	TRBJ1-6	CASRGGGTRSPLHF	TGTGCCAGCCGCGGGGGGGGGACACGATCACCCCTCCACTTT
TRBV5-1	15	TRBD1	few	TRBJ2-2	CASLNGQGNTGELFF	TGCGCCAGTCTAAATGGACAGGGGAACACCGGGGAGCTGTTTTTT
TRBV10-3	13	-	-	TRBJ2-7	CAISDWQGYEQYF	TGTGCCATCAGTGATTGGCAGGGCTACGAGCAGTACTTC
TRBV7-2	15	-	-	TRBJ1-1	CASSPQPVPNTEAFF	TGTGCCAGCAGCCCGCAACCGGTGCCAAACACTGAAGCTTTCTTT
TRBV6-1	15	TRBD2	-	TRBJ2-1	CASSEEGTTYNEQFF	TGTGCCAGCAGTGAAGAGGGGACTACCTACAATGAGCAGTTCTTC
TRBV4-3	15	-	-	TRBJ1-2	CASSQETGTAHGYTF	TGCGCCAGCAGCCAAGAGACCGGGACTGCCCATGGCTACACCTTC
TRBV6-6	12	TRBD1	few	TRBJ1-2	CASSGTGGGYTF	TGTGCCAGCAGTGGGACAGGTGGAGGCTACACCTTC
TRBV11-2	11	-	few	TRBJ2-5	CASSPQETQYF	TGTGCCAGCAGCCCGCAAGAGACCCAGTACTTC
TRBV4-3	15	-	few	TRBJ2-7	CASSQDSQNSYEQYF	TGCGCCAGCAGCCAAGATTCCCAGAATTCCTACGAGCAGTACTTC
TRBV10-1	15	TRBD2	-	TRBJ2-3	CASTRTSGDTDTQYF	TGCGCCAGCACCAGGACTAGCGGGGACACAGATACGCAGTATTTT
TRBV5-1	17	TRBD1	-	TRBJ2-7	CASSWRRPGQGSHEQYF	TGCGCCAGCAGCTGGAGACGACCGGGACAGGGTTCCCACGAGCAGTACTTC
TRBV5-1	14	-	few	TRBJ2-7	CASRSTDSLYEQYF	TGCGCCAGCAGATCAACCGACAGCCTCTACGAGCAGTACTTC
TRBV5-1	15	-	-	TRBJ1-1	CASSERVTPNTEAFF	TGCGCCAGCAGCGAACGCGTGACTCCTAACACTGAAGCTTTCTTT
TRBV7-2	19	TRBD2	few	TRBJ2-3	CASSFRGLAGADGADTQYF	TGTGCCAGCAGCTTCCGGGGACTAGCGGGCGCTGACGGCGCGGATACGCAGTATTTT
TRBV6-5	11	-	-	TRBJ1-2	CASTGARGYTF	TGTGCCAGCACTGGGGCCCGCGGCTACACCTTC
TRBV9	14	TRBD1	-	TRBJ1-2	CASSVGQGAGGYTF	TGTGCCAGCAGCGTCGGACAGGGGGCGGGCGGCTACACCTTC
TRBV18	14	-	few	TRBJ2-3	CASSPPQGTDTQYF	TGTGCCAGCTCACCACCGCAGGGGACAGATACGCAGTATTTT
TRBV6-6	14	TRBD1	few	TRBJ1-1	CASRGGTGNTEAFF	TGTGCCAGCAGGGGCGGGACAGGGAACACTGAAGCTTTCTTT
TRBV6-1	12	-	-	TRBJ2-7	CASRTENYEQYF	TGTGCCAGCAGGACAGAGAACTACGAGCAGTACTTC
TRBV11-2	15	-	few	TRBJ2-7	CASRLIFRGSYEQYF	TGTGCCAGCAGGTTAATTTTCCGGGGGTCCTACGAGCAGTACTTC
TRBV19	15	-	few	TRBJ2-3	CASSPTTSSTDTQYF	TGTGCCAGTAGTCCGACTACCTCTAGCACAGATACGCAGTATTTT
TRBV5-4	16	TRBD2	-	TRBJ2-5	CASSLPAGGPGETQYF	TGTGCCAGCAGCTTGCCAGCGGGGGGGCCGGGGGAGACCCAGTACTTC
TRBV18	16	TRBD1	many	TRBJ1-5	CASSPSVQGSGQDQHF	TGTGCCAGCTCACCATCGGTACAGGGGAGTGGGCAAGACCAGCATTTT
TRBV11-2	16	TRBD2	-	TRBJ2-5	CASSFGTSGAQETQYF	TGTGCCAGCAGCTTCGGGACTAGCGGAGCCCAAGAGACCCAGTACTTC
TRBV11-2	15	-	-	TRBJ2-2	CASSPRGTNTGELFF	TGTGCCAGCAGCCCCCGGGGGACCAACACCGGGGAGCTGTTTTTT
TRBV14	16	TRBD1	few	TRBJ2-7	CASSDRTGRLSYEQYF	TGTGCCAGCAGCGATAGGACAGGCCGTCTCTCCTACGAGCAGTACTTC
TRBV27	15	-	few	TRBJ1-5	CASRGLGASNQPQHF	TGTGCCAGCAGAGGGCTTGGGGCGAGCAATCAGCCCCAGCATTTT
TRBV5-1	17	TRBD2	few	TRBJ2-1	CASSLFLGASGGSEQFF	TGCGCCAGCAGCTTGTTTCTCGGGGCTAGCGGGGGGAGTGAGCAGTTCTTC
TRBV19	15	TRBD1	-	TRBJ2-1	CASSIQGQGYNEQFF	TGTGCCAGTAGTATCCAGGGACAGGGTTACAATGAGCAGTTCTTC
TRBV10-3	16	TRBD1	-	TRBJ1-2	CAISEPTGRRNYGYTF	TGTGCCATCAGTGAGCCGACAGGGAGACGTAACTATGGCTACACCTTC
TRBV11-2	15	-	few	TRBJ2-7	CASRRPGRGTYEQYF	TGTGCCAGCAGACGGCCGGGGCGGGGAACCTACGAGCAGTACTTC
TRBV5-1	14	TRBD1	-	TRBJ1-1	CASSGGQGNTEAFF	TGCGCCAGCAGCGGGGGACAGGGAAACACTGAAGCTTTCTTT
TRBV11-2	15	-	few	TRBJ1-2	CASSLDPGFGYGYTF	TGTGCCAGCAGCTTAGACCCAGGGTTCGGCTATGGCTACACCTTC
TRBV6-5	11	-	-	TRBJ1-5	CASGRNQPQHF	TGTGCCAGCGGGCGCAATCAGCCCCAGCATTTT
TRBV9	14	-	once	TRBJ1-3	CASSVEGAGNTIYF	TGTGCCAGCAGCGTAGAGGGGGCTGGAAACACCATATATTTT
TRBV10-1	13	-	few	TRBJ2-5	CASSENLQATQYF	TGCGCCAGCAGTGAGAATCTACAGGCGACCCAGTACTTC
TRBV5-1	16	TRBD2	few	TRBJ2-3	CASSPLAGGRTDTQYF	TGCGCCAGCAGCCCTCTAGCGGGGGGCCGCACAGATACGCAGTATTTT
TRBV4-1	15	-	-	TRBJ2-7	CASSQQQGISYEQYF	TGCGCCAGCAGCCAGCAGCAGGGGATCTCCTACGAGCAGTACTTC
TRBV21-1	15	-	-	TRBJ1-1	CASSSRQGGNTEAFF	TGTGCCAGCAGCAGCCGACAGGGGGGGAACACTGAAGCTTTCTTT
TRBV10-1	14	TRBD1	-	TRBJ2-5	CASSLQGAPETQYF	TGCGCCAGCAGTTTGCAGGGGGCCCCAGAGACCCAGTACTTC
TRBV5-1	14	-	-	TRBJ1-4	CASSTGVTNEKLFF	TGCGCCAGCAGCACCGGAGTAACTAATGAAAAACTGTTTTTT
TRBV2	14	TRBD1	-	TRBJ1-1	CASSYKGQDTEAFF	TGTGCCAGCAGTTATAAAGGACAGGACACTGAAGCTTTCTTT
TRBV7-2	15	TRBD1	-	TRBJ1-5	CASSPGQAGHQPQHF	TGTGCCAGCAGCCCGGGACAGGCGGGCCATCAGCCCCAGCATTTT
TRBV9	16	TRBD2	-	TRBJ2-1	CASSGAGAASYNEQFF	TGTGCCAGCAGCGGGGCGGGAGCGGCCTCCTACAATGAGCAGTTCTTC
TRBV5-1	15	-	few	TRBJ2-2	CASSLRQVNSGELFF	TGCGCCAGCAGCTTGCGACAGGTGAACTCCGGGGAGCTGTTTTTT
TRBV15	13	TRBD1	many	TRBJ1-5	CATSGTGGQPQHF	TGTGCCACCTCCGGGACAGGGGGTCAGCCCCAGCATTTT
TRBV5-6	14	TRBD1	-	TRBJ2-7	CASSLTGVNYEQYF	TGTGCCAGCAGCTTGACAGGGGTGAACTACGAGCAGTACTTC